This T cell receptor beta chain was captured by sequencing in a study of chemoradiotherapy in HPV16-positive cancers (dated by TCRdb to 2021 to 2024). With regard to the full study: Candidate HPV-specific T-cell clones and common TCR motifs were defined through functional T-cell assays on cells from two HPV16-positive patients. TCR repertoires from over 80 patients with HPV-related cancers were then used to track the candidate HPV-specific TCRs and motifs. The study asked whether T-cell immunity to the HPV oncoproteins E6 and E7 changes during chemoradiotherapy and whether this immunity affects survival. Overall study results and their limits: Expansion of candidate HPV-specific clones and E7-related TCR motifs was observed in the tumor microenvironment during treatment, whereas no such expansion was observed for non-HPV-specific T cells. Among HPV16-positive patients, expansion of HPV-responsive T cells during chemoradiotherapy was associated with better recurrence-free survival. The functional definition of HPV-specific T cells came from only a couple of HPV16-positive patients, and the survival association was reported for HPV16-positive patients.

Because repertoires were sampled repeatedly during chemoradiotherapy, clonal expansion in the tumor microenvironment could be followed. The library was prepared using the immunoSEQ multiplex PCR assay. TCRdb limited this immuneACCESS table to in-frame rearrangements with V and J called. A share of clones is missing; checked studies link under half to unresolved V genes, and the rest is unexplained. Recorded for this sample are about 17,000 clones; 85% to 95% of them occurred a single time. In total, the top ten clones hold about 14% of the sample. The table lists this clone with a few counts. Its cognate antigen has yet to be identified. No much larger clone is present one base from it, and per-base qualities are unavailable. V drops 0 bases and J drops 0 bases, leaving 8 bases in between. Via the germline V gene (reference sequence), CDR1 is PRHDT and CDR2 FYEKMQ. The CDR3 numbers 15 residues from cysteine through phenylalanine. The CDR3 DNA has 45 bases and is translated from base 1.

This TCR was recovered from a human donor with HPV-associated anogenital cancer. The sequencing here drew on blood, taken from a patient who underwent chemoradiotherapy. The V gene is TRBV13 and the J gene is TRBJ1-2; confidence is insufficient to name the D gene. The nucleotide sequence is TGTGCCAGCAGCTTAGGCCTGTGGGCTAACTATGGCTACACCTTC. This yields the protein CASSLGLWANYGYTF.